The 26 T cell receptor beta chains below all came from one sample that was sequenced in a study of blood T cell repertoires in COVID-19. Assay: immunoSEQ multiplex PCR; the TCRdb copy retains only in-frame clones and omits some. The data hold 400,000 to 550,000 clones, with 80% to 90% observed a single time. The specimen was peripheral blood. These receptors originate from a woman aged 25 to 39 with acute or convalescent COVID-19.

The genes are TRBV5-6 and TRBJ2-6; 9 nucleotides align to TRBD1. Trimming cost V 4 bases and J 3 bases; bases outside gene matches: 5. This CDR3 has 16 residues. Germline V gene lookup returns CDR1 SGHDT and CDR2 YYEEEE. CDR3 sequence (DNA): TGTGCCAGCAGCCGGGACAGGGTGATTGGGGCCAACGTCCTGACTTTC. This sequence encodes CASSRDRVIGANVLTF. Looking up the rest from reference TRBV5-6 and TRBJ2-6 gives the full variable domain: DAGVTQSPTHLIKTRGQQVTLRCSPKSGHDTVSWYQQALGQGPQFIFQYYEEEERQRGNFPDRFSGHQFPNYSSELNVNALLLGDSALYLCASSRDRVIGANVLTFGAGSRLTVL.

The chain links TRBV7-3 to TRBJ2-5; D may be TRBD2 (5 bases). The V gene lost 1 base and the J gene lost 5 bases, with 11 bases spanning the gap. The CDR3 runs 14 residues. Germline V gene data show CDR1 as SGHTA and CDR2 as FQGTGA. CDR3 in DNA: TGTGCCAGCAGCTTAAGAGGAGGCCGGGAGACCCAGTACTTC. This encodes CASSLRGGRETQYF. Supplemented by reference TRBV7-3 and TRBJ2-5, the full variable domain reads GAGVSQTPSNKVTEKGKYVELRCDPISGHTALYWYRQSLGQGPEFLIYFQGTGAADDSGLPNDRFFAVRPEGSVSTLKIQRTERGDSAVYLCASSLRGGRETQYFGPGTRLLVL.

In this sample, this clone turned up many times. The V gene is TRBV7-2, the J gene TRBJ1-3; TRBD1 might be the D (6 bases). Germline V gene lookup returns CDR1 SGHTA and CDR2 FQGNSA. This CDR3 comprises 14 residues. Trimming cost V 1 base and J 4 bases, with 8 bases left between them. CDR3 loop: CASSLEGVGNTIYF. Here the CDR3 DNA reads TGTGCCAGCAGCTTAGAGGGGGTGGGAAACACCATATATTTT.

V usage is TRBV7-6 and J usage is TRBJ2-2; 12 bases match TRBD2. This CDR3 comprises 16 residues. V gave up 0 bases and J gave up 6 bases; unmatched junction bases: 2. Germline-derived CDR1 and CDR2 are SGHVS and FNYEAQ. The CDR3 sequence is CASSLALAGGAGELFF. In nucleotides, the CDR3 is TGTGCCAGCAGCTTAGCACTAGCGGGGGGTGCCGGGGAGCTGTTTTTT.

The rearrangement uses TRBV14 and TRBJ2-3; 7 bases agree with TRBD1. The V gene's germline CDR1 is SGHDN and CDR2 FVKESK. V shed 0 bases and J 2 bases; nucleotides not matched to a gene: 8. The length of the CDR3 is 17 residues. The CDR3 protein is CASSQEVVRGNTDTQYF. CDR3 DNA sequence: TGTGCCAGCAGCCAAGAAGTCGTCAGGGGGAACACAGATACGCAGTATTTT.

The chain links TRBV6-4 to TRBJ2-6; tentative D call: TRBD2 (6 bases). Trimming removed 3 bases from V and 1 base from J, with 7 bases in between. The germline V gene has CDR1 MRHNA and CDR2 SNTAGT. The CDR3 is 15 residues long. The CDR3 region is CASSEEGSGANVLTF. The CDR3 region has the DNA TGTGCCAGCAGTGAGGAGGGGTCTGGGGCCAACGTCCTGACTTTC.

V is TRBV12-5 and J is TRBJ2-7; 7 bases fit TRBD1. V shed 8 bases, J shed 0 bases, and the junction held 10 bases outside the gene matches. Looked up from germline, CDR1 is LGHNT and CDR2 is FRNRAP. CDR3 length: 15 residues. The CDR3 sequence: CASNPDREDSYEQYF. The DNA of the CDR3 is TGTGCTAGTAATCCCGACAGGGAAGACTCCTACGAGCAGTACTTC.

This clone was counted many times. The CDR3 is CASSLQGGGSNEQFF. The CDR3 DNA follows: TGTGCCAGCAGCTTGCAAGGGGGGGGATCAAATGAGCAGTTCTTC. The chain carries TRBV7-7 and TRBJ2-1, with D perhaps matching TRBD2 (7 bases). This CDR3 has 15 residues. Trimming took 3 bases from V and 7 from J, leaving 16 bases between them. Germline loops: CDR1 SSHAT, CDR2 FNYEAQ (reference sequence).

The rearrangement joins TRBV7-3 to TRBJ2-5; 7 positions match TRBD1. V lost 2 bases and J lost 4; bases outside the gene matches: 7. Germline-derived CDR1 and CDR2 are SGHTA and FQGTGA. This CDR3 comprises 15 residues. The CDR3 coding sequence is TGTGCCAGCAGCTTACTTCACAGGACAGGAGAGACCCAGTACTTC. Translating it yields CASSLLHRTGETQYF.

CDR3 residues: CASSLGLAGWDEQFF. For the CDR3, the DNA is TGTGCCAGCAGCTTAGGACTAGCGGGGTGGGATGAGCAGTTCTTC. This chain links TRBV7-3 with TRBJ2-1; TRBD2 agrees at 12 bases. This CDR3 is built from 15 residues. Per germline, CDR1 SGHTA and CDR2 FQGTGA. J was trimmed by 8 bases and V by 2 bases; bases with no gene match: 4.

This sequence joins TRBV2 and TRBJ2-7; weak D call: TRBD1 (6 bases). Trimming took off 7 bases at V and 7 bases at J, with 20 bases between the two ends. The CDR3 totals 14 residues. The germline CDR1 and CDR2 sequences are SNHLY and FYNNEI. In nucleotides, the CDR3 is TGTGCCAGCAAGGAGGCAGGGGCCGCCTGGGAGCAGTACTTC. Amino acids: CASKEAGAAWEQYF.

This chain links TRBV28 with TRBJ2-3, with 12 bases matching TRBD2. CDR1 MDHEN and CDR2 SYDVKM come from the germline V gene. V dropped 6 bases and J dropped 0; count of bases not matched to a gene: 7. The CDR3 extends over 17 amino acids. The CDR3 is CASSPLTSGGSTDTQYF. DNA for the CDR3: TGTGCCAGCAGCCCCTTGACTAGCGGGGGTAGCACAGATACGCAGTATTTT. Based on the CDR3 plus reference TRBV28 and TRBJ2-3, the full variable domain is DVKVTQSSRYLVKRTGEKVFLECVQDMDHENMFWYRQDPGLGLRLIYFSYDVKMKEKGDIPEGYSVSREKKERFSLILESASTNQTSMYLCASSPLTSGGSTDTQYFGPGTRLTVL.

The chain combines TRBV27 with TRBJ1-5; no clear D gene. Looked up from germline, CDR1 is MNHEY and CDR2 is SMNVEV (reference sequence). The V gene lost 8 bases and the J gene lost 4 bases, with 9 bases spanning the gap. The CDR3 is 12 amino acids. The CDR3 loop reads CASGELNQPQHF. CDR3 in DNA: TGTGCCAGCGGAGAATTAAATCAGCCCCAGCATTTT.

The chain employs TRBV11-2 and TRBJ2-3, with TRBD2 identical over 8 bases. The CDR3 runs to 15 residues. Germline CDR1 SGHAT, CDR2 FQNNGV. Unmatched junction bases numbered 10, after V lost 4 bases and J lost 7 bases. CDR3 region: CASSSTGGVSNTQYF. The CDR3 bases are TGTGCCAGCAGCTCCACCGGGGGGGTCTCAAATACGCAGTATTTT. Supplemented by reference TRBV11-2 and TRBJ2-3, the full variable domain reads EAGVAQSPRYKIIEKRQSVAFWCNPISGHATLYWYQQILGQGPKLLIQFQNNGVVDDSQLPKDRFSAERLKGVDSTLKIQPAKLEDSAVYLCASSSTGGVSNTQYFGPGTRLTVL.

The J gene is TRBJ2-2, the V gene TRBV6-5, with D perhaps TRBD1 (5 bases). Germline V CDR1 and CDR2: MNHEY, SVGAGI. The CDR3 covers 15 residues. V was shortened by 2 bases and J by 7 bases, with 14 bases between the two germline ends. The CDR3: CASSYPAGYVGELFF. CDR3 sequence (DNA): TGTGCCAGCAGTTACCCAGCAGGGTATGTCGGGGAGCTGTTTTTT.

This chain joins TRBV5-6 and TRBJ1-5; 7 nucleotides match TRBD1. Losses at the gene ends were 4 bases for V and 5 bases for J; bases not matched to a gene: 12. The length of the CDR3 is 16 residues. Germline-derived CDR1 and CDR2 are SGHDT and YYEEEE. CDR3 in amino acids: CASSVGQVRNDQPQHF. DNA of the CDR3: TGTGCCAGCAGCGTCGGACAGGTGAGGAACGATCAGCCCCAGCATTTT.

V is TRBV19 and J is TRBJ1-2, with D tentatively TRBD1 (6 bases). This CDR3 is built from 14 residues. Germline CDR1 reads LNHDA; CDR2 reads SQIVND (reference sequence). The V and J ends lost 4 bases and 5 bases respectively, with 14 bases between them. The CDR3 DNA follows: TGTGCCAGTAGTACCACAGGGTTAACGTATGGCTACACCTTC. This translates into CASSTTGLTYGYTF.

This clone has at least ten counts. Other nucleotide sequences in the sample specify the same CDR3. V and J are TRBV2 and TRBJ2-7, with 9 bases aligning to TRBD2. CDR3 length: 15 residues. Germline V gives CDR1 SNHLY, CDR2 FYNNEI. V lost 2 bases and J lost 0; bases outside the gene matches: 2. The CDR3 region is CASSEPSGASYEQYF. For the CDR3, the DNA is TGTGCCAGCAGTGAACCTAGCGGGGCCTCCTACGAGCAGTACTTC.

The V gene is TRBV20-1, the J gene TRBJ2-7, with D uncertain. V was cut by 5 bases and J by 0 bases, with 11 bases left in between. This CDR3 comprises 13 residues. Germline V gives CDR1 DFQATT, CDR2 SNEGSKA (reference sequence). CDR3 in amino acids: CSAGARSSYEQYF. DNA for the CDR3: TGCAGTGCTGGTGCGCGGAGCTCCTACGAGCAGTACTTC.

This rearrangement joins TRBV7-2 to TRBJ1-1; D perhaps matches TRBD1 (5 bases). V was trimmed by 1 base and J by 4 bases, leaving 10 bases between them. This CDR3 comprises 14 residues. Germline CDR1 is SGHTA and CDR2 is FQGNSA. CDR3 amino acids: CASSLGAGSTEAFF. CDR3 DNA sequence: TGTGCCAGCAGCTTAGGGGCAGGGTCCACTGAAGCTTTCTTT.

The rearrangement uses TRBV29-1 and TRBJ2-2; D possibly corresponds to TRBD2 (7 bases). The CDR3 has 15 amino acids. The V end lost 4 bases, the J end lost 7 bases, and 19 bases lay between the germline ends. CDR1 is SQVTM and CDR2 is ANQGSEA in the germline V gene. The CDR3 spells CSVVGAGAVNGELFF. The CDR3 DNA sequence: TGCAGCGTTGTAGGCGCGGGGGCGGTGAACGGGGAGCTGTTTTTT.

The table lists this clone with a count of one. This chain links TRBV19 with TRBJ2-2; perhaps TRBD2 as D (5 bases). Germline CDR1 and CDR2: LNHDA and SQIVND (reference sequence). The CDR3 loop spans 13 amino acids. Deletions cut 3 bases from V and 8 bases from J, with 10 bases between. The CDR3 loop reads CASSMSAVGELFF. The CDR3 bases are TGTGCCAGTAGTATGTCAGCGGTTGGGGAGCTGTTTTTT.

The chain joins TRBV6-5 to TRBJ2-7; the D gene is possibly TRBD2 (6 bases). V was shortened by 5 bases and J by 7 bases, with 12 bases between the two germline ends. Germline V lookup: CDR1 MNHEY, CDR2 SVGAGI. The CDR3 spans 12 residues. The CDR3 reads CASSTWGREQYF. The CDR3 DNA reads as TGTGCCAGCAGTACTTGGGGGAGGGAGCAGTACTTC.

In its sample, this clone was seen a few times. V usage is TRBV19 and J usage is TRBJ2-7; TRBD2 agrees at 9 bases. Germline loops: CDR1 LNHDA, CDR2 SQIVND (reference sequence). The CDR3 totals 17 residues. V was pared by 3 bases and J by 0 bases, with 9 bases of the junction left unmatched. CDR3 sequence reads: CASSIYPSGASSYEQYF. CDR3 in DNA: TGTGCCAGTAGTATCTATCCTAGCGGGGCCAGCTCCTACGAGCAGTACTTC.

The chain joins TRBV5-6 to TRBJ2-3; D uncertain. V was clipped by 4 bases and J by 7 bases, with 10 bases between them. The CDR3 has 12 residues. Germline values: CDR1 SGHDT, CDR2 YYEEEE. In DNA, the CDR3 is TGTGCCAGCAGCACAGACGCTAATACGCAGTATTTT. Translated: CASSTDANTQYF.

This chain uses TRBV3-1 (or the pseudogene TRBV3-2) with TRBJ2-7, with D maybe TRBD2 (6 bases). Germline CDR1 is LGHDT and CDR2 is YNNKEL (reference sequence). Trimming shortened V by 6 bases and J by 3 bases, and 15 bases separated the two germline ends. The CDR3 spans 14 residues. The CDR3 spells CASRSSGGNYEQYF. DNA of the CDR3: TGTGCCAGCAGAAGTTCCGGGGGAAACTACGAGCAGTACTTC.